This TCR beta chain was sequenced in a study of shared clonotypes between healthy human individuals. CDR1 is SGHRS, CDR2 YFSETQ, per germline. V trimming: 4 bases; J trimming: 14 bases; junction bases outside the gene matches: 10. This CDR3 contains 15 residues. Sequencing used immunoSEQ multiplex PCR; TCRdb keeps in-frame clones, though not all of them. The sample contains fewer than 850,000 clones, about three quarters of which appear only once. The count of this clone is one. This clonotype originated in a woman in her twenties or thirties in good health. The genes are TRBV5-1 and TRBJ2-1; 15 nucleotides agree with TRBD2. The sequenced material came from memory CD4+ T cells sorted from blood. Stated subset: CD45RA-negative fraction. The DNA for the CDR3 is TGCGCCAGCAGCCCCACGGGACTAGCGGGAGGCCAAGAGTTCTTC. It yields the protein CASSPTGLAGGQEFF.